A selection of T cell receptor beta chains follows, all from one sample in a study of OX40 agonist ivuxolimab in advanced cancers. Sequenced by immunoSEQ multiplex PCR; TCRdb stores in-frame clones only, minus some. The repertoire includes about 76,000 clones, roughly 85% of them detected once, and 0.61% sits in the top ten. The starting material was CD4+ or CD8+ T cells sorted from blood, obtained in a trial of the OX40 agonist ivuxolimab. The source of these receptors is an adult with an advanced solid tumor such as melanoma, head and neck, liver or kidney cancer. CDR3s include the opening cysteine and the closing phenylalanine or tryptophan. Each record gives: V gene, J gene, clone size, D gene, CDR3 DNA, CDR3 protein. A D gene is named only where the DNA matches it firmly. Expanded clones get a size class; other rows say once, few or many, or leave the size out.

v_call: TRBV6-5
j_call: TRBJ1-5
clone_size: -
d_call: -
cdr3_nt: TGTGCCAGCAGTTATACCAGGGTCAATCAGCCCCAGCATTTT
cdr3_aa: CASSYTRVNQPQHF

v_call: TRBV27
j_call: TRBJ2-1
clone_size: -
d_call: TRBD2
cdr3_nt: TGTGCCAGCAGTCGGACTAGCGGTGTCAATGAGCAGTTCTTC
cdr3_aa: CASSRTSGVNEQFF

v_call: TRBV5-4
j_call: TRBJ2-5
clone_size: -
d_call: TRBD2
cdr3_nt: TGTGCCAGCAGCTTGCTAGCGGGGGGGGGAAGCGGAGAGACCCAGTACTTC
cdr3_aa: CASSLLAGGGSGETQYF

v_call: TRBV19
j_call: TRBJ1-4
clone_size: -
d_call: -
cdr3_nt: TGTGCCAGTAGTATAGTGGCCGCGTCTTATGAAAAACTGTTTTTT
cdr3_aa: CASSIVAASYEKLFF

v_call: TRBV4-1
j_call: TRBJ1-2
clone_size: -
d_call: -
cdr3_nt: TGCGCCAGCAGCCAAGAGCAACAGTCCCCTGGCTACACCTTC
cdr3_aa: CASSQEQQSPGYTF

v_call: TRBV2
j_call: TRBJ1-2
clone_size: -
d_call: -
cdr3_nt: TGTGCCAGCAGTTCGAGATTTGGCTACACCTTC
cdr3_aa: CASSSRFGYTF

v_call: TRBV13
j_call: TRBJ2-3
clone_size: -
d_call: TRBD2
cdr3_nt: TGTGCCAGCAGCTCCGGACTAGCGGGGGGCCAGCGGGGCACAGATACGCAGTATTTT
cdr3_aa: CASSSGLAGGQRGTDTQYF

v_call: TRBV6-1
j_call: TRBJ1-5
clone_size: once
d_call: -
cdr3_nt: TGTGCCAGCAGTTTGGGGAGTAGCAATCAGCCCCAGCATTTT
cdr3_aa: CASSLGSSNQPQHF

v_call: TRBV7-9
j_call: TRBJ1-3
clone_size: -
d_call: -
cdr3_nt: TGTGCCAGCAGCATACAGACAGGAGCTGGAAACACCATATATTTT
cdr3_aa: CASSIQTGAGNTIYF

v_call: TRBV28
j_call: TRBJ1-1
clone_size: -
d_call: TRBD1
cdr3_nt: TGTGCCAGCAGTTATCGCAGGGGGCTTCGGGGCACTGAAGCTTTCTTT
cdr3_aa: CASSYRRGLRGTEAFF

v_call: TRBV7-3
j_call: TRBJ2-7
clone_size: -
d_call: TRBD2
cdr3_nt: TGTGCCAGCAGCGTGGCGGGGGAAGCTAGCTACGAGCAGTACTTC
cdr3_aa: CASSVAGEASYEQYF

v_call: TRBV19
j_call: TRBJ1-3
clone_size: -
d_call: -
cdr3_nt: TGTGCCAGTAGACCTGCCGCTGGAAACACCATATATTTT
cdr3_aa: CASRPAAGNTIYF

v_call: TRBV4-1
j_call: TRBJ1-2
clone_size: -
d_call: -
cdr3_nt: TGCGCCAGCAGCCCAGAGACAGGAATGAACTATGGCTACACCTTC
cdr3_aa: CASSPETGMNYGYTF

v_call: TRBV19
j_call: TRBJ1-5
clone_size: -
d_call: TRBD1
cdr3_nt: TGTGCCAGTAGGAGACCGGGACAGGGGACTCAGCCCCAGCATTTT
cdr3_aa: CASRRPGQGTQPQHF

v_call: TRBV4-2
j_call: TRBJ2-3
clone_size: -
d_call: TRBD2
cdr3_nt: TGTGCCAGCAGCCAAGAAAATAGCGGGAGCACAGATACGCAGTATTTT
cdr3_aa: CASSQENSGSTDTQYF

v_call: TRBV11-1
j_call: TRBJ1-1
clone_size: -
d_call: -
cdr3_nt: TGTGCCAGCAGCTTGTCAGGTGGGGCCACTGAAGCTTTCTTT
cdr3_aa: CASSLSGGATEAFF

v_call: TRBV2
j_call: TRBJ2-2
clone_size: -
d_call: TRBD2
cdr3_nt: TGTGCCAGCAGTGGGTTAGGACTAGCTGACACCGGGGAGCTGTTTTTT
cdr3_aa: CASSGLGLADTGELFF

v_call: TRBV30
j_call: TRBJ2-2
clone_size: -
d_call: -
cdr3_nt: TGTGCCTGGAAAGGTACCGGGGAGCTGTTTTTT
cdr3_aa: CAWKGTGELFF

v_call: TRBV7-6
j_call: TRBJ2-5
clone_size: once
d_call: -
cdr3_nt: TGTGCCAGCAGCTTACAGTGGGGAGAGACCCAGTACTTC
cdr3_aa: CASSLQWGETQYF

v_call: TRBV5-1
j_call: TRBJ2-3
clone_size: few
d_call: -
cdr3_nt: TGCGCCAGCAGCTTGGGGCAGAGCACAGATACGCAGTATTTT
cdr3_aa: CASSLGQSTDTQYF

v_call: TRBV27
j_call: TRBJ1-2
clone_size: -
d_call: TRBD1
cdr3_nt: TGTGCCAGCAGTTTCAACCCGGGACAGGGCTATGGCTACACCTTC
cdr3_aa: CASSFNPGQGYGYTF

v_call: TRBV11-2
j_call: TRBJ2-1
clone_size: -
d_call: -
cdr3_nt: TGTGCCAGCAGCCTTTTGTCAGGCTACAATGAGCAGTTCTTC
cdr3_aa: CASSLLSGYNEQFF

v_call: TRBV6-5
j_call: TRBJ2-5
clone_size: -
d_call: -
cdr3_nt: TGTGCCAGCCAAAGGGGCCAAGAGACCCAGTACTTC
cdr3_aa: CASQRGQETQYF

v_call: TRBV25-1
j_call: TRBJ2-3
clone_size: -
d_call: TRBD2
cdr3_nt: TGTGCCAGCAGTGACTCGGGGGGACTAAACACAGATACGCAGTATTTT
cdr3_aa: CASSDSGGLNTDTQYF

v_call: TRBV5-1
j_call: TRBJ2-6
clone_size: -
d_call: -
cdr3_nt: TGCGCCAGCAGCCCGGTGGGGTCTGGGGCCAACGTCCTGACTTTC
cdr3_aa: CASSPVGSGANVLTF

v_call: TRBV4-3
j_call: TRBJ2-2
clone_size: -
d_call: TRBD2
cdr3_nt: TGCGCCAGCAGCCCGCAGGGGCTAGCGGGGACTACCGGGGAGCTGTTTTTT
cdr3_aa: CASSPQGLAGTTGELFF

v_call: TRBV28
j_call: TRBJ2-7
clone_size: -
d_call: -
cdr3_nt: TGTGCCAGCAGTTTGGGTTTCGCCTACGAGCAGTACTTC
cdr3_aa: CASSLGFAYEQYF

v_call: TRBV18
j_call: TRBJ1-5
clone_size: -
d_call: TRBD1
cdr3_nt: TGTGCCAGCTCACCACAACAGGGGGCTAAACAGCCCCAGCATTTT
cdr3_aa: CASSPQQGAKQPQHF

v_call: TRBV4-3
j_call: TRBJ1-4
clone_size: -
d_call: -
cdr3_nt: TGCGCCAGCAGCCACCCACCGGGTTCTATAAATGAAAAACTGTTTTTT
cdr3_aa: CASSHPPGSINEKLFF

v_call: TRBV7-9
j_call: TRBJ1-1
clone_size: -
d_call: -
cdr3_nt: TGTGCCAGCAGCGGATCGGATGGGGACACTGAAGCTTTCTTT
cdr3_aa: CASSGSDGDTEAFF

v_call: TRBV7-3
j_call: TRBJ2-2
clone_size: -
d_call: TRBD1
cdr3_nt: TGTGCCAGCAGCCTCGTCGGACAGGGGCACACCGGGGAGCTGTTTTTT
cdr3_aa: CASSLVGQGHTGELFF

v_call: TRBV30
j_call: TRBJ1-2
clone_size: once
d_call: TRBD1
cdr3_nt: TGTGCCTGGAGGATACAGGGGGCGGGTGGCTACACCTTC
cdr3_aa: CAWRIQGAGGYTF

v_call: TRBV30
j_call: TRBJ2-7
clone_size: -
d_call: TRBD1
cdr3_nt: TGTGCCTGGATTACCTATAATTCCGGGACAGGCTCGATGGCCTACGAGCAGTACTTC
cdr3_aa: CAWITYNSGTGSMAYEQYF

v_call: TRBV5-1
j_call: TRBJ1-3
clone_size: -
d_call: -
cdr3_nt: TGCGCCAGCAGCCCGGGGACCTCTGGAAACACCATATATTTT
cdr3_aa: CASSPGTSGNTIYF

v_call: TRBV9
j_call: TRBJ2-7
clone_size: -
d_call: -
cdr3_nt: TGTGCCAGCAGCCCCCAGACCTTTTCCTACGAGCAGTACTTC
cdr3_aa: CASSPQTFSYEQYF

v_call: TRBV5-1
j_call: TRBJ1-1
clone_size: -
d_call: -
cdr3_nt: TGCGCCAGCAGACCTCAGGGCTCGAACACTGAAGCTTTCTTT
cdr3_aa: CASRPQGSNTEAFF

v_call: TRBV5-1
j_call: TRBJ1-2
clone_size: -
d_call: -
cdr3_nt: TGCGCCAGCACCAGGGCCGATGGATATGGCTACACCTTC
cdr3_aa: CASTRADGYGYTF

v_call: TRBV7-9
j_call: TRBJ2-7
clone_size: -
d_call: TRBD2
cdr3_nt: TGTGCCAGCAGCTTAGCGACTAGCGGGGGCCATAGCTCCTACGAGCAGTACTTC
cdr3_aa: CASSLATSGGHSSYEQYF

v_call: TRBV9
j_call: TRBJ1-6
clone_size: -
d_call: -
cdr3_nt: TGTGCCAGCAGTGCCGTCAATCCTAGGTCACCCCTCCACTTT
cdr3_aa: CASSAVNPRSPLHF

v_call: TRBV27
j_call: TRBJ2-7
clone_size: -
d_call: -
cdr3_nt: TGTGCCAGCAGTTTATGGGGTGCGGAGCAGTACTTC
cdr3_aa: CASSLWGAEQYF

v_call: TRBV29-1
j_call: TRBJ2-3
clone_size: few
d_call: -
cdr3_nt: TGCAGCGTCGTCAGGGAGAGCACAGATACGCAGTATTTT
cdr3_aa: CSVVRESTDTQYF

v_call: TRBV7-2
j_call: TRBJ2-5
clone_size: -
d_call: -
cdr3_nt: TGTGCCAGCAGCCTCATGGGGGGTAATACTCAAGAGACCCAGTACTTC
cdr3_aa: CASSLMGGNTQETQYF

v_call: TRBV5-6
j_call: TRBJ1-4
clone_size: -
d_call: TRBD1
cdr3_nt: TGTGCCAGCAGCCTCTTGCCGGGACAGGGGGGGGAAAAACTGTTTTTT
cdr3_aa: CASSLLPGQGGEKLFF

v_call: TRBV30
j_call: TRBJ1-4
clone_size: -
d_call: -
cdr3_nt: TGTGCCTGGAGTCCTGGGAGTTGGGAAAAACTGTTTTTT
cdr3_aa: CAWSPGSWEKLFF

v_call: TRBV11-2
j_call: TRBJ1-2
clone_size: -
d_call: TRBD1
cdr3_nt: TGTGCCAGCAGCTCCCCAGGACAGGGGGCGCTTGGCTACACCTTC
cdr3_aa: CASSSPGQGALGYTF

v_call: TRBV9
j_call: TRBJ1-2
clone_size: -
d_call: TRBD1
cdr3_nt: TGTGCCAGCAGCGTAGAATCACAGGGGTATGGCTACACCTTC
cdr3_aa: CASSVESQGYGYTF

v_call: TRBV9
j_call: TRBJ2-5
clone_size: -
d_call: -
cdr3_nt: TGTGCCAGCACGGGGGGCGGACCCCAAGAGACCCAGTACTTC
cdr3_aa: CASTGGGPQETQYF

v_call: TRBV6-6
j_call: TRBJ2-1
clone_size: -
d_call: TRBD2
cdr3_nt: TGTGCCAGCCTTCCTAGCGGGGGGCTTAATGAGCAGTTCTTC
cdr3_aa: CASLPSGGLNEQFF

v_call: TRBV7-2
j_call: TRBJ1-4
clone_size: -
d_call: -
cdr3_nt: TGTGCCAGCAGCCGAATGGGGGGCTTAAAACTGTTTTTT
cdr3_aa: CASSRMGGLKLFF

v_call: TRBV27
j_call: TRBJ1-2
clone_size: -
d_call: -
cdr3_nt: TGTGCCAGCAGTGACCTCCGGGACCCCTATGGCTACACCTTC
cdr3_aa: CASSDLRDPYGYTF

v_call: TRBV11-1
j_call: TRBJ2-2
clone_size: -
d_call: -
cdr3_nt: TGTGCCAGCAGCTTATGGGGGACCGGGGAGCTGTTTTTT
cdr3_aa: CASSLWGTGELFF

v_call: TRBV9
j_call: TRBJ2-1
clone_size: -
d_call: -
cdr3_nt: TGTGCCAGCAGCGTTGGGGGGGCCGATGAGCAGTTCTTC
cdr3_aa: CASSVGGADEQFF

v_call: TRBV7-7
j_call: TRBJ1-6
clone_size: -
d_call: -
cdr3_nt: TGTGCTAGCAGCTCTCCGGGGGGATTTGAATTTTCACCCCTCCACTTT
cdr3_aa: CASSSPGGFEFSPLHF